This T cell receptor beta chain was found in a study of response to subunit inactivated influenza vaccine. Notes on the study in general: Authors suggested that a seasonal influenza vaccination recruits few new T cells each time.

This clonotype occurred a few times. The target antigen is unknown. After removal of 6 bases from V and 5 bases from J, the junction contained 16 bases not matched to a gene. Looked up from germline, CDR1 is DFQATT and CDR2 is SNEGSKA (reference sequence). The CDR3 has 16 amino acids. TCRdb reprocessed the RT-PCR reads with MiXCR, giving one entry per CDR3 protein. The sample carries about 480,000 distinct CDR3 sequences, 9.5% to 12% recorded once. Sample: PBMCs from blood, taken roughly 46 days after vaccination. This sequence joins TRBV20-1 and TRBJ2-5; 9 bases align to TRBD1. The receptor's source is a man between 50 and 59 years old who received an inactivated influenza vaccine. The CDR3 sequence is CSAQTGLQGAGETQYF. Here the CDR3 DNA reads TGCAGTGCCCAGACCGGCCTACAGGGGGCGGGTGAGACCCAGTACTTC.